Following are 14 T cell receptor beta chains from one sample sequenced in a study of T-cell memory formation after mild COVID-19. TCRdb analysed the 5' RACE reads with MiXCR anew, one entry per CDR3 protein. The profile shows fewer than 600,000 distinct CDR3 sequences, roughly 21% of them singletons. Source material: PBMCs or a T cell subset sorted from them (not recorded which). These receptor sequences come from an adult woman who had mild COVID-19 (a few samples of this study predate the infection). Cell type and time point are not known.

This clonotype has only a few counts. The CDR3 reads CSAFPGAGGETQYF. For the CDR3, the DNA is TGCAGTGCTTTCCCTGGAGCGGGAGGTGAGACCCAGTACTTC. The V gene is TRBV20-1, the J gene TRBJ2-5; TRBD2 aligns across 9 bases. There are 14 residues in the CDR3. Germline V gene data show CDR1 as DFQATT and CDR2 as SNEGSKA (reference sequence). With V trimmed by 5 bases and J by 5 bases, 9 bases remained unmatched.

The rearrangement joins TRBV7-6 to TRBJ2-3; TRBD2 is a possible D gene (6 bases). Trimming cost V 1 base and J 5 bases, with 19 bases left between them. The CDR3 has 17 residues. CDR1 is SGHVS and CDR2 is FNYEAQ in the germline V gene. CDR3 loop: CASSLDERVVSVDTQYF. Written as DNA, the CDR3 is TGTGCCAGCAGCTTAGACGAGCGGGTGGTTTCAGTAGATACGCAGTATTTT.

The V gene is TRBV6-2 or TRBV6-3, the J gene TRBJ2-7; a possible D gene is TRBD1 (6 bases). V shed 4 bases and J shed 3 bases, with 16 bases lying between them. The CDR3 runs 15 residues. Germline CDR1 MNHEY, CDR2 SVGEGT. The chain's CDR3 is CASSSEDRRFYEQYF. DNA for the CDR3: TGTGCCAGCAGTTCCGAAGACAGGAGGTTCTACGAGCAGTACTTC.

The chain has TRBV5-1 and TRBJ2-7, with D perhaps matching TRBD1 (6 bases). In germline, CDR1 is SGHRS, CDR2 YFSETQ. The CDR3 contains 15 residues. Trimming removed 4 bases at V and 0 bases at J, with 14 bases between. The CDR3 region is CASSLGTLSSYEQYF. The CDR3 coding sequence is TGCGCCAGCAGCCTTGGGACACTCAGCTCCTACGAGCAGTACTTC.

This clonotype was observed a handful of times. V usage is TRBV29-1 and J usage is TRBJ1-3; D is unresolved. In germline, CDR1 is SQVTM, CDR2 ANQGSEA. The V end was cut by 2 bases, the J end by 6 bases, with 11 bases between. CDR3 length equals 13 residues. CDR3: CSVELGVPNTIYF. The CDR3 DNA reads TGCAGCGTTGAACTCGGGGTGCCAAACACCATATATTTT.

This clonotype appeared many times. The V and J genes are TRBV6-6 and TRBJ2-6, with 7 bases matching TRBD1. The V gene end was trimmed by 5 bases and the J gene end by 4 bases; junction bases not matched to a gene: 5. The CDR3 spans 15 residues. Germline V gene sequence: CDR1 MNHNY, CDR2 SVGAGI (reference sequence). The CDR3, as DNA: TGTGCCAGCAGTGAACGGACAGGAGGGGCCAACGTCCTGACTTTC. Protein: CASSERTGGANVLTF.

This clonotype turned up a few times. V is TRBV12-3 or TRBV12-4 and J is TRBJ1-2; no clear D. The CDR3 is 15 amino acids. V lost 6 bases and J lost 2, with 16 bases in between. CDR3 bases: TGTGCCAGCAGCTTATTGGCAGGAACGAACTATGGCTACACCTTC. Residues: CASSLLAGTNYGYTF.

This clonotype was observed many times. The J gene is TRBJ2-7, the V gene TRBV9; TRBD2 matches at 7 bases. J lost 2 bases, V lost 3 bases, and 5 bases had no gene match. The germline V gene has CDR1 SGDLS and CDR2 YYNGEE. The CDR3 is made up of 14 amino acids. CDR3 region: CASSAGTTPYEQYF. The CDR3 DNA follows: TGTGCCAGCAGCGCCGGGACTACCCCCTACGAGCAGTACTTC.

The rearrangement joins TRBV4-1 to TRBJ2-5; D gene unclear. The CDR3 sequence is 15 residues long. Per the germline V gene, CDR1 is MGHRA and CDR2 is YSYEKL. Trimming shortened V by 0 bases and J by 5 bases, and 13 bases separated the two germline ends. DNA for the CDR3: TGCGCCAGCAGCCAAGATGATACCGAAGAGGAGACCCAGTACTTC. Protein product: CASSQDDTEEETQYF.

This chain uses TRBV11-1 with TRBJ2-1; D may be TRBD2 (7 bases). V was clipped by 5 bases and J by 9 bases, with 20 bases between them. The CDR3 spans 15 residues. Germline loops: CDR1 SGHAT, CDR2 FQDESV (reference sequence). This CDR3 reads CASSTPGAGVGEQFF. CDR3 nucleotides: TGTGCCAGCAGCACGCCGGGGGCGGGAGTTGGTGAGCAGTTCTTC.

The chain links TRBV6-5 to TRBJ2-1; D remains unclear. Trimming shortened V by 0 bases and J by 3 bases, and 6 bases separated the two germline ends. From germline, CDR1 is MNHEY and CDR2 SVGAGI. The CDR3 contains 14 residues. The CDR3 DNA sequence: TGTGCCAGCAGTTACTCCCCGGGCTACAATGAGCAGTTCTTC. Translated: CASSYSPGYNEQFF.

The chain has TRBV5-1 and TRBJ2-7, with 7 bases lining up with TRBD2. CDR1 and CDR2 (germline): SGHRS, YFSETQ. The CDR3 is 14 amino acids. V shed 3 bases, J shed 0 bases, and the junction held 3 bases outside the gene matches. The CDR3 reads CASSWGLPSYEQYF. CDR3 sequence (DNA): TGCGCCAGCAGCTGGGGACTACCCTCCTACGAGCAGTACTTC.

CDR3 bases: TGCAGTGCTTTAGACAGCTACGAGCAGTACTTC. Amino acids: CSALDSYEQYF. V and J are TRBV20-1 and TRBJ2-7, with D perhaps TRBD1 (5 bases). Germline V gene sequence: CDR1 DFQATT, CDR2 SNEGSKA (reference sequence). V lost 5 bases and J 3 bases, leaving 8 bases between the germline ends. The length of the CDR3 is 11 residues.

This chain's CDR3 is CASSLVGQGNEKLFF. The CDR3 bases are TGCGCCAGCAGCTTGGTGGGACAGGGAAATGAAAAACTGTTTTTT. This chain joins TRBV5-1 and TRBJ1-4; 9 positions agree with TRBD1. Unmatched junction bases numbered 2, after V lost 0 bases and J lost 5 bases. The CDR3 length is 15 residues. Germline values: CDR1 SGHRS, CDR2 YFSETQ.